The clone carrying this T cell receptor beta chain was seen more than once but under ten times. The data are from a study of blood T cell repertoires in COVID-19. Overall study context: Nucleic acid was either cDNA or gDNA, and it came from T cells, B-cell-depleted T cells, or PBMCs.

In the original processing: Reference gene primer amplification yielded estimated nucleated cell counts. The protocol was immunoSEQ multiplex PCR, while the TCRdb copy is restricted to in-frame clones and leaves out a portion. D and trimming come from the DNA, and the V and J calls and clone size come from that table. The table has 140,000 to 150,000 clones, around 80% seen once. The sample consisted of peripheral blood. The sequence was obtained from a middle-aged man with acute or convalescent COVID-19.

The CDR3 DNA sequence: TGCGCCAGCAGCCTGACAGGGAAGGACAATCAGCCCCAGCATTTT. This codes for CASSLTGKDNQPQHF. The chain recombines TRBV5-1 with TRBJ1-5; TRBD1 matches 7 bases. CDR1 SGHRS and CDR2 YFSETQ come from the germline V gene. Trimming at V came to 4 bases and at J to 3 bases, leaving 7 bases not matched to a gene. CDR3 length: 15 amino acids.